Each of the 2 T cell receptor beta chains below was sequenced from the same sample in a study of blood T cell repertoires in COVID-19. Clones were read by immunoSEQ multiplex PCR, and TCRdb kept only the in-frame ones, dropping some. The top ten hold about a tenth of the sample, which has 70,000 to 75,000 clones, around 90% seen once. Sequencing used peripheral blood. The source is a human donor in a cohort sampled during active COVID-19.

The chain uses TRBV6-5 and TRBJ1-1; D may be TRBD1 (5 bases). This CDR3 has 15 residues. Germline loops: CDR1 MNHEY, CDR2 SVGAGI. Trimming removed 2 bases from V and 7 bases from J, with 17 bases in between. The CDR3: CASSYLQGGRDEAFF. CDR3 sequence (DNA): TGTGCCAGCAGTTACCTTCAGGGAGGACGTGATGAAGCTTTCTTT.

This clone was detected once. Here the CDR3 reads CALELGSYNEQFF. For the CDR3, the DNA is TGTGCGCTAGAACTGGGTTCCTACAATGAGCAGTTCTTC. V gene TRBV30 combines with J gene TRBJ2-1, with D unresolved. Germline V gene sequence: CDR1 GTSNPN, CDR2 SVGIG (reference sequence). This CDR3 contains 13 residues.